The TCR beta chain under discussion was sequenced for a study of blood T cell repertoires in COVID-19 (dated by TCRdb to the early 2020s). Regarding the study in general: Collaborator samples came from the United States, Italy and Spain and covered acute and convalescent phases of COVID-19. The samples were drawn from the first 160 participants of the ongoing ImmuneRACE study and from 1,200 or so subjects provided by 6 global collaborators. The dataset comprised deeply sampled blood TCRbeta repertoires from subjects exposed to, actively infected with, or recovered from COVID-19. The prospective study material was composed of cDNA or gDNA derived from T cells, B-cell-depleted T cells, or PBMCs. Where available, HLA class I and class II types were taken from metadata supplied by the sample provider and were not determined by assay-based typing. Nearly every sample came with metadata listing a de-identified subject ID, COVID-19 status, age in years and sex. The repertoires were released in a freely available public database intended as a resource for research on the immune response to SARS-CoV-2.

Note on this clone: The antigen it recognizes is unknown. No much larger clone exists at a distance of one base, and base qualities are not known.

TCRbeta CDR3 regions were amplified from genomic DNA using the immunoSEQ Assay, a bias-controlled multiplex PCR. Per the authors' processing: The number of nucleated cells in each sample was estimated from the amplification of reference gene primers within the assay. To quantify the absolute abundance of each unique TCRbeta CDR3 rearrangement, sequence reads were collapsed and filtered. For each sample, productive Simpson clonality was calculated by taking the square root of Simpson's diversity index across productive rearrangements. Drawn from immuneACCESS, this table holds only the in-frame rearrangements with V and J called that TCRdb kept. Clones are partly lost; checked studies trace under half to an unresolved V gene and leave the rest unexplained. From that table come the V and J calls and clone size; the DNA was used to work out D and trimming. The sample data list around 250,000 clones, and about nine tenths of these were observed just once. Of the sample, roughly 0.96% is held by the ten largest clones.

CDR1 is given as SNHLY and CDR2 as FYNNEI, both from the germline V gene. The junction shows trimming of 6 bases on V and 4 bases on J, and the gene matches do not reach 5 bases of it. Spanning cysteine to phenylalanine, the CDR3 consists of 14 amino acids. Of all the DNA, just the CDR3 is kept, 42 bases in frame from base 1. A second Seattle source provided samples from volunteer blood donors who had recovered from COVID-19. Whole blood was collected in K2EDTA tubes by collaborating institutions according to the institutions' own protocols. For TCRbeta analysis, collaborator samples were shipped as frozen whole blood, as isolated PBMCs, or as DNA extracted from either sample type. Paper-wide results and their limitations: Clinical and demographic metadata were provided uncurated, with the amount varying by source and participant.

The chain was built from TRBV2 and TRBJ1-3, with 8 bases matching TRBD1. The sequence was collected from a woman in her thirties or forties who had recovered from COVID-19. The sample was peripheral blood. The CDR3 has the sequence CASRLGQGGNTIYF. The DNA reads TGTGCCAGCAGACTTGGACAGGGAGGAAACACCATATATTTT.